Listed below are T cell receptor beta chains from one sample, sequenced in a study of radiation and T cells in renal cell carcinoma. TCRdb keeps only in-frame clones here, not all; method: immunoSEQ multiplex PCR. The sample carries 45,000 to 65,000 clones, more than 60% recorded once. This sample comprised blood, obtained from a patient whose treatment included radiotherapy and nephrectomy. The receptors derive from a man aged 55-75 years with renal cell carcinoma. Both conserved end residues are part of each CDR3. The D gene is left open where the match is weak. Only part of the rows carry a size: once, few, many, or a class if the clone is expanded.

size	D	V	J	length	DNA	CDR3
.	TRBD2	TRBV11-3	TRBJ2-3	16	TGTGCCAGCAGCCCCGGGGTAGCGGGGGGAACAGATACGCAGTATTTT	CASSPGVAGGTDTQYF
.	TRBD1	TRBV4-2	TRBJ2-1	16	TGTGCCAGCAGCCAACAGACAGGGTTTGGGTACAATGAGCAGTTCTTC	CASSQQTGFGYNEQFF
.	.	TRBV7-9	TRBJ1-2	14	TGTGCCAGCAGCTATCCGACAGGCAACTATGGCTACACCTTC	CASSYPTGNYGYTF
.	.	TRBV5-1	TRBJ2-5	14	TGCGCCAGCAGCCTGACAGGAGTCGATGAGACCCAGTACTTC	CASSLTGVDETQYF
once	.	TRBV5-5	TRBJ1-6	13	TGTGCCAGCAGCTTGGACAGAAATTCACCCCTCCACTTT	CASSLDRNSPLHF
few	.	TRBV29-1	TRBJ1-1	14	TGCAGCGTTGAAGTCGGGCAGGGGCGGACTGAAGCTTTCTTT	CSVEVGQGRTEAFF
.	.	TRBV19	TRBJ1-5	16	TGTGCCAGTAGTATTCGAGCCGCTTTTAGCAATCAGCCCCAGCATTTT	CASSIRAAFSNQPQHF
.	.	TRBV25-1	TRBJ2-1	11	TGTGCCAGCAGTTTGCTAGGCGAGCAGTTCTTC	CASSLLGEQFF
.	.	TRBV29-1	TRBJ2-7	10	TGCAGCGGGGACATTTGGGAGCAGTACTTC	CSGDIWEQYF
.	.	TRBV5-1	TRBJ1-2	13	TGCGCCAGCAGCTTGTCGACGGATTATGGCTACACCTTC	CASSLSTDYGYTF
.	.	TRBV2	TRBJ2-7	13	TGTGCCAGCGCGGGGCTTCTCTCCTACGAGCAGTACTTC	CASAGLLSYEQYF
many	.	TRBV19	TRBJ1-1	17	TGTGCCAGTAGTACCCGTCGATCAGCCTCTTCGAACACTGAAGCTTTCTTT	CASSTRRSASSNTEAFF
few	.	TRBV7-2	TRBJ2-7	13	TGTGCCAGCAGCTGGGGCAGCTCCTACGAGCAGTACTTC	CASSWGSSYEQYF
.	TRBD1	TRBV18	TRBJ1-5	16	TGTGCCAGCTCACAGGGGGACAGGGAGCGAAATCAGCCCCAGCATTTT	CASSQGDRERNQPQHF
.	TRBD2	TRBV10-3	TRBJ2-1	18	TGTGCCATCAGTGAGCCGGGGACTAGCGGGAGCTCCTACAATGAGCAGTTCTTC	CAISEPGTSGSSYNEQFF
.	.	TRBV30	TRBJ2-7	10	TGTGCCTGGGGACTATACGAGCAGTACTTC	CAWGLYEQYF
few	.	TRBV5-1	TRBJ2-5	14	TGCGCCAGCAGCTTGGGACCTTCCGAAGAGACCCAGTACTTC	CASSLGPSEETQYF
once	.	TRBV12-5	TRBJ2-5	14	TGTGCTAGTGGTTTACCAGGGCCCCAAGAGACCCAGTACTTC	CASGLPGPQETQYF
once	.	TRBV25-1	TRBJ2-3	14	TGTGCCAGCAGTGAATATAGCCTAGTTGATACGCAGTATTTT	CASSEYSLVDTQYF
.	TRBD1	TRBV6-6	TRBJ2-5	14	TGTGCCAGCCTAAGTACAGGGGGCCAAGAGACCCAGTACTTC	CASLSTGGQETQYF
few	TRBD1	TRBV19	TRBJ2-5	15	TGTGCCAGTAGTACGGGACAGAGCCTCCTGGAGACCCAGTACTTC	CASSTGQSLLETQYF
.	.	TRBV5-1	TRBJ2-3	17	TGCGCCAGCAGCCCGGGAGCACTGGAGGGCCCCAGAGATACGCAGTATTTT	CASSPGALEGPRDTQYF
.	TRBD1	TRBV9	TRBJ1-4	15	TGTGCCAGCAGCGTGGGGACAGTTAGGAATGAAAAACTGTTTTTT	CASSVGTVRNEKLFF
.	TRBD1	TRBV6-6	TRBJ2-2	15	TGTGCCAGCACCAAAGACAGGGATCACACCGGGGAGCTGTTTTTT	CASTKDRDHTGELFF
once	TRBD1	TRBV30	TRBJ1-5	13	TGTGCCTGGTCATACAGGGGGGATCAGCCCCAGCATTTT	CAWSYRGDQPQHF
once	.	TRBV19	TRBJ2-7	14	TGTGCCAGTATGGAGGGACGATACTCCTACGAGCAGTACTTC	CASMEGRYSYEQYF
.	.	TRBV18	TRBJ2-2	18	TGTGCCAGCTCCCAAAAGGAATCCGGGACAATGAACACCGGGGAGCTGTTTTTT	CASSQKESGTMNTGELFF
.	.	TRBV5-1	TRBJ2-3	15	TGCGCCAGCAGCAGCCTCAGGGAGAGCACAGATACGCAGTATTTT	CASSSLRESTDTQYF
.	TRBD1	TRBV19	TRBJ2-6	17	TGTGCCAGTAGTGTAGGGACAGCGCAGCCTGGGGCCAACGTCCTGACTTTC	CASSVGTAQPGANVLTF
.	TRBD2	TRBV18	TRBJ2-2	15	TGTGCCAGCTCACAACTAGCGACGAACACCGGGGAGCTGTTTTTT	CASSQLATNTGELFF
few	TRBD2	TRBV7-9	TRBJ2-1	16	TGTGCCAGCAGCGTACGGGGAGCGGGAAATCGAAATGAGCAGTTCTTC	CASSVRGAGNRNEQFF
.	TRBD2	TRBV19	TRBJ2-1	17	TGTGCCAGTAGTACTACCGGACTAGCGGGGGGTCACAATGAGCAGTTCTTC	CASSTTGLAGGHNEQFF
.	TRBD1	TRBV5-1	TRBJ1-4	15	TGCGCCAGCAGCTTATCCGGGACAGGGCCGGATTTGCTGTTTTTT	CASSLSGTGPDLLFF
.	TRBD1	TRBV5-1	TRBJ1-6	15	TGCGCCAGCAGCTTGGGGGCAGGGGGCGGTTCACCCCTCCACTTT	CASSLGAGGGSPLHF
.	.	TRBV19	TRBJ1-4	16	TGTGCCAGTAGTACTGGGGCAGATGCAACTAATGAAAAACTGTTTTTT	CASSTGADATNEKLFF
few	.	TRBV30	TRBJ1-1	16	TGTGCCTGGAGTGGAGGGCTGGGGGTGAGGAGCACTGAAGCTTTCTTT	CAWSGGLGVRSTEAFF
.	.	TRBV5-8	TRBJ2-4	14	TGTGCCAGCAGCTTGGCCGGCGGGACTAACATTCAGTACTTC	CASSLAGGTNIQYF
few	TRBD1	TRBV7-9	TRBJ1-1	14	TGTGCCAGCAGCATGTCTACAGGGGTCACTGAAGCTTTCTTT	CASSMSTGVTEAFF
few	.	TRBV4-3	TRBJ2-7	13	TGCGCCAGCAGCCAAGAATTGGGCTACGAGCAGTACTTC	CASSQELGYEQYF
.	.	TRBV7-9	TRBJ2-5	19	TGTGCCAGCAGCGAGTGGGGTGGTAGGGCATATCAAGACCAAGAGACCCAGTACTTC	CASSEWGGRAYQDQETQYF
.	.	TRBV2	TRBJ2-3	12	TGTGCCAGCGCTGGATTGGTGGATACGCAGTATTTT	CASAGLVDTQYF
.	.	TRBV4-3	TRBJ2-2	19	TGCGCCAGCAGCCAAGAATACTTCCCGGGACTGAAAAACACCGGGGAGCTGTTTTTT	CASSQEYFPGLKNTGELFF
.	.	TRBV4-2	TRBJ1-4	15	TGTGCCAGCAGCCAAGAAGGACTCAGAAATGAAAAACTGTTTTTT	CASSQEGLRNEKLFF